This is a list of T cell receptor beta chains from one sample in a study of breast tumors, draining lymph nodes, adjacent tissues. MiXCR, applied by TCRdb to the multiplex PCR reads, yields one record per CDR3 protein. The sample lists around 50,000 distinct CDR3 sequences, under 30% occurring once. The source material was breast tumor tissue. The source is a female donor with breast cancer. Some clones in this sample may be carry-over from other donors' samples. CDR3s include the opening cysteine and the closing phenylalanine or tryptophan. Fields, in order: clone size, J gene, D gene, V gene, CDR3 protein, CDR3 DNA. The D gene is left open where the match is weak. Rows give clone size only sometimes, using once, few, many, or a class for an expanded clone.

>many|TRBJ1-6|TRBD1|TRBV27
CASKPGQGVNSPLHF
TGTGCCAGCAAACCGGGACAGGGGGTCAATTCACCCCTCCACTTT
>many|TRBJ2-7|-|TRBV5-4
CASSFESRYEQYF
TGTGCCAGCAGCTTCGAGTCCAGATACGAGCAGTACTTC
>many|TRBJ2-2|-|TRBV3-1
CASSPRVSSRTGELFF
TGTGCCAGCAGCCCGAGGGTTAGCTCAAGGACCGGGGAGCTGTTTTTT
>-|TRBJ2-7|-|TRBV20-1
CSASTAASYEQYF
TGCAGTGCTAGCACAGCCGCCTCCTACGAGCAGTACTTC
>many|TRBJ1-2|-|TRBV20-1
CSAREGYTF
TGCAGTGCTAGAGAAGGCTACACCTTC
>many|TRBJ1-2|TRBD1|TRBV5-1
CASAQGGQGNYGYTF
TGCGCCAGCGCTCAGGGGGGACAGGGGAACTATGGCTACACCTTC
>many|TRBJ2-5|TRBD2|TRBV27
CASSAGLAGGLAETQYF
TGTGCCAGCAGTGCGGGACTAGCGGGAGGGTTAGCAGAGACCCAGTACTTC
>few|TRBJ2-2|-|TRBV7-3
CASSLLGGNTGELFF
TGTGCCAGCAGCTTACTCGGGGGGAACACCGGGGAGCTGTTTTTT
>once|TRBJ2-1|-|TRBV30
CAFGGFLRNEQFF
TGTGCCTTCGGGGGATTTCTGCGCAATGAGCAGTTCTTC
>many|TRBJ2-1|-|TRBV2
CASSVNQGYNEQFF
TGTGCCAGCAGCGTGAATCAGGGCTACAATGAGCAGTTCTTC
>-|TRBJ1-1|-|TRBV7-9
CASSLDGRGSTEAFF
TGTGCCAGCAGCTTGGATGGGAGGGGAAGCACTGAAGCTTTCTTT
>few|TRBJ2-2|TRBD1|TRBV29-1
CSGKTGDTGELFF
TGCAGCGGGAAAACAGGGGACACCGGGGAGCTGTTTTTT
>-|TRBJ2-2|TRBD1|TRBV29-1
CSADRGYTGELFF
TGCAGCGCAGACAGGGGGTACACCGGGGAGCTGTTTTTT
>many|TRBJ1-6|-|TRBV3-1
CASSQVGARNSPLHF
TGTGCCAGCAGCCAAGTTGGGGCGCGGAATTCACCCCTCCACTTT
>many|TRBJ2-3|-|TRBV5-1
CASSLAELITDTQYF
TGCGCCAGCAGCTTGGCTGAACTCATCACAGATACGCAGTATTTT
>many|TRBJ1-4|TRBD1|TRBV2
CASREHVQGAGKLFF
TGTGCCAGCAGGGAACACGTACAGGGGGCAGGAAAACTGTTTTTT
>few|TRBJ2-2|TRBD1|TRBV10-3
CAISTGTGVTGELFF
TGTGCCATCAGCACCGGGACAGGGGTCACCGGGGAGCTGTTTTTT
>many|TRBJ2-7|TRBD1|TRBV6-5
CASRSHPSGQGTYEQYF
TGTGCCAGCAGGTCCCACCCAAGCGGACAGGGTACTTACGAGCAGTACTTC
>many|TRBJ1-3|TRBD1|TRBV15
CATSRGGTVSPGNTIYF
TGTGCCACCAGCAGAGGTGGGACAGTCTCACCGGGAAACACCATATATTTT
>few|TRBJ1-1|-|TRBV19
CASRGPEAFF
TGTGCCAGTAGGGGGCCTGAAGCTTTCTTT
>-|TRBJ1-4|-|TRBV6-6
CASRDGGRTDEKLFF
TGTGCCAGCAGAGACGGGGGGCGGACTGATGAAAAACTGTTTTTT
>-|TRBJ2-7|-|TRBV13
CASSVQYEQYF
TGTGCCAGCAGCGTTCAATACGAGCAGTACTTC
>many|TRBJ1-2|-|TRBV4-1
CASSQDRVGLSPDRYGYTF
TGCGCCAGCAGCCAAGATAGAGTCGGACTCTCCCCGGATCGGTATGGCTACACCTTC
>-|TRBJ2-5|TRBD1|TRBV24-1
CATGDRTGVRETQYF
TGTGCCACCGGTGATCGTACAGGGGTCAGGGAGACCCAGTACTTC
>many|TRBJ2-1|-|TRBV6-5
CASSYSVALEKEQFF
TGTGCCAGCAGTTACTCCGTAGCTCTCGAAAAAGAGCAGTTCTTC
>many|TRBJ1-2|-|TRBV11-2
CASSLGEGVGNGYTF
TGTGCCAGCAGCTTAGGTGAGGGCGTCGGTAATGGCTACACCTTC
>many|TRBJ1-5|-|TRBV12-3/TRBV12-4
CASSSGPYSNQPQHF
TGTGCCAGCAGTTCTGGGCCCTATAGCAATCAGCCCCAGCATTTT
>many|TRBJ2-2|TRBD2|TRBV25-1
CASSDPERESHGELFF
TGTGCCAGCAGTGATCCAGAGCGGGAGTCACACGGGGAGCTGTTTTTT
>few|TRBJ2-5|-|TRBV20-1
CSATVGGQTQETQYF
TGCAGTGCCACTGTAGGGGGACAAACCCAAGAGACCCAGTACTTC
>many|TRBJ2-3|TRBD2|TRBV7-8
CASMELAGETDTQYF
TGTGCCAGCATGGAGCTAGCGGGGGAGACAGATACGCAGTATTTT
>many|TRBJ1-3|-|TRBV2
CASSDQGSGGNTIYF
TGTGCCAGCAGTGACCAGGGATCGGGGGGAAACACCATATATTTT
>many|TRBJ1-3|TRBD1|TRBV12-3/TRBV12-4
CASRKRTGAFGNTIYF
TGTGCCAGCAGAAAACGGACAGGAGCATTTGGAAACACCATATATTTT
>many|TRBJ2-7|-|TRBV4-1
CASTRSLGDEQYF
TGCGCCAGCACCCGCAGCTTGGGGGACGAGCAGTACTTC
>many|TRBJ1-2|-|TRBV30
CAWGTLDPNYGYTF
TGTGCCTGGGGGACACTCGACCCCAACTATGGCTACACCTTC
>few|TRBJ2-4|TRBD2|TRBV28
CASSSRGGAKNIQYF
TGTGCCAGCAGTTCGCGGGGGGGAGCCAAAAACATTCAGTACTTC
>many|TRBJ1-6|-|TRBV3-1
CASSQARGVASPLHF
TGTGCCAGCAGCCAAGCACGGGGGGTTGCTTCACCCCTCCACTTT
>many|TRBJ2-3|TRBD2|TRBV12-3/TRBV12-4
CASSPGTSGDTQYF
TGTGCCAGCAGCCCCGGGACTAGCGGAGATACGCAGTATTTT
>-|TRBJ2-5|-|TRBV11-2
CASSLGLLQETQYF
TGTGCCAGCAGCTTAGGTTTGCTTCAAGAGACCCAGTACTTC
>many|TRBJ2-7|-|TRBV5-1
CASSLARDLGEQYF
TGCGCCAGCAGCTTGGCCAGGGATTTGGGCGAGCAGTACTTC
>many|TRBJ1-2|-|TRBV28
CASGRPAGGYTF
TGTGCCAGCGGGCGACCTGCCGGTGGCTACACCTTC
>-|TRBJ2-4|TRBD1|TRBV11-1
CASSVDRALGKNIQYF
TGTGCCAGCAGCGTCGACAGGGCCCTGGGAAAAAACATTCAGTACTTC
>many|TRBJ2-5|-|TRBV15
CATSRFAGETQYF
TGTGCCACCAGCAGATTTGCGGGGGAGACCCAGTACTTC
>many|TRBJ2-2|-|TRBV5-1
CASSRDGMVGTGELFF
TGCGCCAGCAGCCGCGACGGGATGGTCGGCACCGGGGAGCTGTTTTTT